One sample yielded the 21 T cell receptor beta chains listed below, sequenced in a study of a mutant IDH1 vaccine in newly diagnosed glioma. The antigens for these receptors are not known. The time point denotes: week 5, during vaccination. Doses comprised 300 ug of mutant IDH1 20-mer peptide each, plus topical imiquimod. The repertoire was sequenced with immunoSEQ multiplex PCR; TCRdb's copy has only in-frame clones and lacks some. The sample holds tens of thousands of clones, around 82% seen once. Here the sequenced sample was PBMCs, taken from a glioma patient whose treatment included an IDH1 peptide vaccine. The source is a man in his forties with glioma.

The chain recombines TRBV6-6 with TRBJ2-7, with D maybe TRBD2 (6 bases). Germline V gives CDR1 MNHNY, CDR2 SVGAGI (reference sequence). V was clipped by 5 bases and J by 6 bases, with 17 bases between them. There are 14 residues in the CDR3. The CDR3 nucleotides read TGTGCCAGCAGTGGCGGGGCAGGTCTGGGCGAGCAGTACTTC. Protein sequence: CASSGGAGLGEQYF.

The CDR3 loop reads CASSVWTGGSEKLFF. The DNA of the CDR3 is TGTGCCAGCAGCGTATGGACAGGGGGCAGTGAAAAACTGTTTTTT. V is TRBV5-4 and J is TRBJ1-4, with TRBD1 identical over 11 bases. Germline trimming cut 4 bases from V and 7 bases from J; bases unmatched to any gene: 6. Germline V CDR1 and CDR2: SGHNT, YYREEE (reference sequence). The CDR3 extends over 15 amino acids.

J is TRBJ2-6 and V is TRBV6-1, with 8 bases fitting TRBD1. V lost 6 bases to trimming and J lost 12 bases; unmatched junction nucleotides: 7. CDR1 and CDR2 from the germline V gene are MNHNS and SASEGT. The CDR3 sequence is 13 residues long. The CDR3: CASRDRVASVLTF. The CDR3 bases are TGTGCCAGCAGGGACAGGGTCGCATCCGTCCTGACTTTC.

This clone was picked up a small number of times. The rearrangement joins TRBV10-1 to TRBJ2-4, with 8 bases fitting TRBD2. This CDR3 has 13 amino acids. Trimming took 6 bases from V and 7 from J; bases not matched to a gene: 5. Germline CDR1 is WNHNN and CDR2 is SYGVQD (reference sequence). CDR3 sequence (DNA): TGCGCCAGCAGCGGGGGGGCCTCGAACATTCAGTACTTC. Protein product: CASSGGASNIQYF.

The rearrangement links TRBV4-1 to TRBJ1-1, with no clear D. V gave up 1 base and J gave up 8 bases, with 5 bases separating them. The length of the CDR3 is 11 residues. Looked up from germline, CDR1 is MGHRA and CDR2 is YSYEKL. CDR3 protein: CASSQGREAFF. Written as DNA, the CDR3 is TGCGCCAGCAGCCAAGGACGGGAAGCTTTCTTT.

This chain connects TRBV10-1 to TRBJ1-3; 7 bases are shared with TRBD1. This CDR3 is 19 amino acids long. Germline V gene lookup returns CDR1 WNHNN and CDR2 SYGVQD (reference sequence). Trimming removed 2 bases from V and 0 bases from J; junction bases left unmatched: 13. The CDR3 nucleotides read TGCGCCAGCAGTGAGAGGTTTGATTGGGGACAGCTCTCTGGAAACACCATATATTTT. It codes for CASSERFDWGQLSGNTIYF.

The chain is built from TRBV5-1 and TRBJ2-1; 7 bases fit TRBD2. J lost 2 bases, V lost 10 bases, and 9 bases had no gene match. The CDR3 consists of 14 residues. Germline lookup yields CDR1 SGHRS and CDR2 YFSETQ. CDR3: CASTRAGPYNEQFF. CDR3 bases: TGCGCCTCTACCAGAGCGGGGCCCTACAATGAGCAGTTCTTC.

This chain connects TRBV29-1 to TRBJ2-7; maybe TRBD2 (6 bases). V was clipped by 7 bases and J by 0 bases, with 13 bases between them. CDR1 and CDR2 from the germline V gene are SQVTM and ANQGSEA. The CDR3 runs 13 residues. The chain's CDR3 is CSDRDLSSYEQYF. DNA of the CDR3: TGCAGCGATCGGGACTTGAGCTCCTACGAGCAGTACTTC.

The V and J genes are TRBV10-3 and TRBJ2-5, with 7 nucleotides matching TRBD2. In germline, CDR1 is ENHRY, CDR2 SYGVKD. The CDR3 is 17 residues long. Losses at the gene ends were 0 bases for V and 2 bases for J; bases not matched to a gene: 9. CDR3 residues: CAISESLGLTNQETQYF. CDR3 coding DNA: TGTGCCATCAGTGAGTCTCTGGGACTAACAAATCAAGAGACCCAGTACTTC.

This rearrangement joins TRBV6-5 to TRBJ1-6, with D maybe TRBD1 (6 bases). Germline CDR1 is MNHEY and CDR2 is SVGAGI. V lost 6 bases to trimming and J lost 7 bases, with 10 bases between them. CDR3 length: 13 residues. CDR3 loop: CASRKQGNSPLHF. Here the CDR3 DNA reads TGTGCCAGCAGGAAACAGGGAAATTCACCCCTCCACTTT.

V is TRBV5-1 and J is TRBJ1-1; TRBD1 might be the D (5 bases). The CDR3 spans 13 residues. Trimming removed 0 bases at V and 6 bases at J, with 9 bases between. Germline V gene lookup returns CDR1 SGHRS and CDR2 YFSETQ. CDR3 bases: TGCGCCAGCAGCTTGGGGACAAATCCTGAAGCTTTCTTT. Protein: CASSLGTNPEAFF.

There are a few counts of this clone. The chain couples TRBV21-1 to TRBJ1-1. TRBV21-1 counts as a pseudogene. This CDR3 is built from 16 residues. The CDR3 DNA reads as TGTGCCAGCAGCAAAGGTGCGGGTGGCGAGGACACTGAAGCTTTCTTT. Translation: CASSKGAGGEDTEAFF.

J is TRBJ2-3 and V is TRBV13; TRBD2 aligns across 14 bases. This CDR3 region has 17 residues. The V gene end was trimmed by 4 bases and the J gene end by 2 bases; junction bases not matched to a gene: 5. The V gene's germline CDR1 is PRHDT and CDR2 FYEKMQ (reference sequence). CDR3 nucleotides: TGTGCCAGCAGCTGGGGACTAGCGGGGGCCCTCACAGATACGCAGTATTTT. Its translation: CASSWGLAGALTDTQYF.

The V call is TRBV5-6, the J call TRBJ2-7; 8 bases line up with TRBD1. V lost 1 base, J lost 6 bases, and 6 bases stayed unmatched. Germline assignment: CDR1 SGHDT and CDR2 YYEEEE. The CDR3 has 14 residues. The DNA of the CDR3 is TGTGCCAGCAGCTTGAGACAGGGGTTAGGCGAGCAGTACTTC. Its translation: CASSLRQGLGEQYF.

The rearrangement joins TRBV6-5 to TRBJ2-7; 9 positions agree with TRBD1. The CDR3 runs 15 residues. The junction had 6 bases not matched to a gene; V was cut back by 6 bases and J by 0 bases. Germline CDR1 and CDR2: MNHEY and SVGAGI. This CDR3 reads CASSWDRAPSYEQYF. In DNA form, the CDR3 reads TGTGCCAGCAGCTGGGACAGGGCTCCCTCCTACGAGCAGTACTTC.

The chain's CDR3 is CASSLQGGEQYF. CDR3 sequence (DNA): TGTGCCAGCAGCCTACAGGGTGGGGAGCAGTACTTC. The gene calls are TRBV6-1 and TRBJ2-7, with D possibly TRBD1 on 6 matching bases. V was cut by 6 bases and J by 7 bases, with 13 bases left in between. CDR3 length: 12 amino acids. In germline, CDR1 is MNHNS, CDR2 SASEGT.

The rearrangement joins TRBV4-2 to TRBJ1-3; weak D call: TRBD1 (5 bases). The length of the CDR3 is 14 residues. The V gene's germline CDR1 is LGHNA and CDR2 YNFKEQ. V gave up 1 base and J gave up 4 bases, with 8 bases separating them. The chain's CDR3 is CASSQGRDGNTIYF. The DNA for the CDR3 is TGTGCCAGCAGCCAAGGCAGGGACGGAAACACCATATATTTT.

V and J are TRBV2 and TRBJ1-6, with a weak D call TRBD1 (6 bases). Germline V gene lookup returns CDR1 SNHLY and CDR2 FYNNEI. The CDR3 is 13 residues long. V lost 8 bases, J lost 10 bases, and 15 bases lay in between. CDR3: CASRGDTGSPLHF. CDR3 in DNA: TGTGCCAGCCGAGGGGATACAGGGTCACCCCTCCACTTT.

This chain connects TRBV10-1 to TRBJ2-1; 9 bases are shared with TRBD2. Germline-derived CDR1 and CDR2 are WNHNN and SYGVQD (reference sequence). V trimming: 1 base; J trimming: 9 bases; junction bases outside the gene matches: 13. This CDR3 is built from 17 residues. DNA of the CDR3: TGCGCCAGCAGTGAGTTCCCCGGCATAGCGGGGGTGGTTGAGCAGTTCTTC. It encodes CASSEFPGIAGVVEQFF.

V gene TRBV18 combines with J gene TRBJ2-7; TRBD1 aligns across 10 bases. V was clipped by 3 bases and J by 5 bases; unmatched bases: 1. From germline, CDR1 is KGHSH and CDR2 LQKENI. The CDR3 has 13 amino acids. CDR3 residues: CASSPGTGDEQYF. In DNA form, the CDR3 reads TGTGCCAGCTCACCCGGGACAGGGGACGAGCAGTACTTC.

The V gene is TRBV19, the J gene TRBJ1-5; 10 bases are shared with TRBD1. CDR1 and CDR2 (germline): LNHDA, SQIVND (reference sequence). The trim removed 4 bases at V and 3 bases at J, leaving 3 bases unmatched. There are 15 residues in the CDR3. DNA of the CDR3: TGTGCCAGTAGTAGAGGACAGGGGGTCAATCAGCCCCAGCATTTT. Translating it yields CASSRGQGVNQPQHF.